This T cell receptor (beta chain) was sequenced in a study of cytomegalovirus exposure and HLA in healthy donors. This PCR relied on a set of 60 Vbeta primers and 13 Jbeta primers. Profiling relied on immunoSEQ multiplex PCR, and the TCRdb table lists in-frame clones only, not all of them. The sample lists 200,000 or so clones, around 73% occurring once. Trimming at V came to 4 bases and at J to 0 bases, leaving 1 base not matched to a gene. The CDR3 consists of 15 residues. Germline CDR1 reads SGHNT; CDR2 reads YYREEE (reference sequence). The sequence came from a woman aged 25-40 years in good health and CMV-seropositive. The J gene is TRBJ2-3, the V gene TRBV5-4; TRBD2 aligns across 11 bases. The sample consisted of PBMCs. The CDR3 loop is CASSRTSGSTDTQYF. In DNA, the CDR3 is TGTGCCAGCAGCCGGACTAGCGGGAGCACAGATACGCAGTATTTT.